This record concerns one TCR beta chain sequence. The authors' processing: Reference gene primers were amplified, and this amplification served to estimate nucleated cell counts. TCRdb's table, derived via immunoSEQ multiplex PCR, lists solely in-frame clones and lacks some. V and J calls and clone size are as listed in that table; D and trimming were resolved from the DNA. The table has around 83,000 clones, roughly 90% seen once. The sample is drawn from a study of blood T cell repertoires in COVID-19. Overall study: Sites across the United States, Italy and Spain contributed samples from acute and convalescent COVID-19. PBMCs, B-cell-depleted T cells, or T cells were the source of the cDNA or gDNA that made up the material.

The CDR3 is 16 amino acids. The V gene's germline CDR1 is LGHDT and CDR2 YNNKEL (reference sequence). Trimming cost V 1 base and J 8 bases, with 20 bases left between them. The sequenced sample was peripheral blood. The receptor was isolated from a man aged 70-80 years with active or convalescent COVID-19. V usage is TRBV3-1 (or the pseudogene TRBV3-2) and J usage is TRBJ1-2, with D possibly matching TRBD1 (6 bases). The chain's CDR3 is CASSQVSAGDRGGYTF. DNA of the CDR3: TGTGCCAGCAGCCAAGTGTCGGCAGGGGATAGAGGGGGCTACACCTTC.